Below, one TCR beta chain is given with its context. The target of this receptor is not known. A read error may account for a junction end that differs from germline. Hyperthyroidism patients were newly diagnosed, were aged 18 to 65 years, and had a disease duration under 2 months. Anyone with other autoimmune diseases, uncontrolled infections, pregnancy or lactation was excluded from the study. Clinical symptoms, serum thyroxine, TRAb, thyroid ultrasound and orbital computed tomography were used for diagnosis. Total RNA was extracted with Trizol reagent and quality-checked on an Agilent 2100 Bioanalyzer. Reading the germline V gene gives CDR1 SQVTM and CDR2 ANQGSEA. Taken from cysteine to tryptophan, the CDR3 has 14 residues. CDR3 DNA only is kept here, 42 bases in frame from base 1. The data are from a study of Graves' ophthalmopathy and Graves' hyperthyroidism (dated by TCRdb to the late 2010s). In the study overall: Hyperthyroidism was considered stable if no progression to ophthalmopathy occurred within 18 months of follow-up. An independent validation cohort was composed of approximately 18 hyperthyroidism patients and about 16 patients who later progressed from hyperthyroidism to ophthalmopathy. T-cell repertoires of thyroid tissue and blood were compared in 5 or 6 hyperthyroidism patients. In total, 135 blood samples were TCR-sequenced: around 42 ophthalmopathy, some 75 hyperthyroidism and 17 hyperthyroidism-to-ophthalmopathy patients. TCR beta repertoire signatures were used to distinguish Graves' ophthalmopathy from Graves' hyperthyroidism and to predict progression to ophthalmopathy. Once sampling was done, hyperthyroidism patients were given methimazole at a starting dose of 30 mg daily, while ophthalmopathy patients were given high-dose intravenous methylprednisolone. To explore V-J signatures that separate ophthalmopathy from hyperthyroidism, a discovery set of about a hundred patients was enrolled, consisting of more than 40 with ophthalmopathy and roughly 57 with stable hyperthyroidism.

For repertoire sequencing, TCR beta CDR3 regions were amplified from RNA transcripts. HTBI primers and the Qiagen OneStep RT-PCR kit were used in a first-round RT-PCR, which was followed by a second-round multiplex PCR, size selection and purification. Sequencing of the libraries was carried out on an Illumina HiSeq2000 in paired-end mode with 100 bp reads. Concerning the study's data processing: SOAPnuke was used to process the reads, removing any read that contained adapters or uncalled bases, had a mean Phred below 15, or lacked an exact match to the constant primer or identifier. COPE v1.2.5 was used to merge high-quality paired reads. Unique nucleotide sequences were defined as clonotypes and aligned to IMGT TRB V, D and J references using MiTCR v1.1. The analysis was limited to V-J combinations with a frequency above 0.0001, which together covered 99.2% of repertoires. For each V-J combination, a TCR clonal expansion and chaos score was defined as F50 clonal expansion divided by the chaos observed in the TCRdist matrix. Features were reduced by Welch's t-statistics and random forest to around 14 V-J combinations, which fed a naive Bayes classifier. The similarity between thyroid and blood repertoires was quantified using the Morisita-Horn index. In-frame beta chains were kept once TCRdb had trimmed the public reads at Q25 with fastp and called clones with MiXCR. Every entry covers one CDR3 protein and lists the most common genes and DNA from its rows. None of the V and J calls come from the authors' own analysis; TCRdb made them. The sample contains some 1.1 million distinct CDR3 sequences, less than 45% of them found a single time. The ten biggest clones cover more than 9.5% of the sample.

General conclusions and limits of the study: No statistical method was used to predetermine the sample size, and group allocation was not hidden from the investigators. In cross-validation, the 13-signature model distinguished ophthalmopathy from stable hyperthyroidism with roughly 90% sensitivity and approximately 81% specificity, and in the test set the corresponding values were roughly 78% and 74%. In validation, the model predicted ophthalmopathy progression with 70.59% sensitivity and roughly 72% specificity; more than ten predicted patients were CT-confirmed with GO in a median of about 7.1 months. Among expanded thyroid clonotypes with frequency above 0.001, most also showed up in blood, which suggests that blood repertoires may reflect the thyroid immune response.

Sequencing used peripheral blood or thyroid tissue (not recorded which). The V and J genes are TRBV29-1 and TRBJ2-2, with TRBD2 tentatively as D gene (5 bases match). This clonotype was obtained from an adult man with Graves' hyperthyroidism. The nucleotide sequence reads as follows: TGCAGCGTTCTACGAGAGTTTGACACCGGGGAGCTGTCTTGG. The translation is CSVLREFDTGELSW.